The 23 T cell receptor beta chains listed next were all sequenced from one sample in a study of blood T cell repertoires in COVID-19. Here immunoSEQ multiplex PCR was the method, and the copy in TCRdb shows in-frame clones only, minus some. The sample contains roughly 280,000 clones, more than 85% of which appear only once. The specimen was peripheral blood. The receptors come from a young man with active or convalescent COVID-19.

This chain links TRBV6-5 with TRBJ1-1, with D unclear. The germline V gene encodes CDR1 MNHEY and CDR2 SVGAGI. Trimming took 5 bases from V and 4 from J, leaving 11 bases between them. The CDR3 consists of 13 residues. DNA of the CDR3: TGTGCCAGCAGTCCGGAACGGAGCACTGAAGCTTTCTTT. Amino acid sequence: CASSPERSTEAFF.

J is TRBJ2-7 and V is TRBV11-2; 8 bases are shared with TRBD2. The CDR3 covers 16 residues. Looked up from germline, CDR1 is SGHAT and CDR2 is FQNNGV. Losses at the gene ends were 8 bases for V and 2 bases for J; bases not matched to a gene: 14. This chain's CDR3 is CASRKSGSPKAYEQYF. The CDR3 nucleotides are TGTGCCAGCCGGAAGAGCGGGAGCCCCAAAGCCTACGAGCAGTACTTC.

This rearrangement joins TRBV28 to TRBJ1-4, with 10 bases that match TRBD1. V lost 4 bases, J lost 8 bases, and 4 bases stayed unmatched. The germline CDR1 and CDR2 sequences are MDHEN and SYDVKM. This CDR3 contains 14 residues. The CDR3 nucleotides are TGTGCCAGCAGTTCCGGGACAGGGGTAGAAAAACTGTTTTTT. Encoded protein: CASSSGTGVEKLFF.

The chain links TRBV6-2 or TRBV6-3 to TRBJ2-1; D might be TRBD2 (6 bases). Germline V gene lookup returns CDR1 MNHEY and CDR2 SVGEGT. V lost 2 bases and J 4 bases, leaving 9 bases between the germline ends. The CDR3 consists of 14 residues. CDR3 loop: CASSYKTSYNEQFF. CDR3 DNA sequence: TGTGCCAGCAGTTACAAGACTAGTTACAATGAGCAGTTCTTC.

V and J are TRBV11-2 and TRBJ2-1, with TRBD2 matching 12 bases. This CDR3 contains 16 residues. The germline V gene encodes CDR1 SGHAT and CDR2 FQNNGV. With 3 bases clipped from V and 9 bases from J, the junction kept 9 bases outside the gene matches. CDR3 residues: CASSFTRLAGATEQFF. DNA of the CDR3: TGTGCCAGCAGCTTCACGCGACTAGCGGGAGCAACTGAGCAGTTCTTC.

This clone was seen only a few times. This chain uses TRBV24-1 with TRBJ1-3; TRBD1 matches 9 bases. The CDR3 has 15 residues. With V trimmed by 6 bases and J by 2 bases, 4 bases remained unmatched. CDR1 KGHDR and CDR2 SFDVKD come from the germline V gene. The CDR3: CATSRTGDTGNTIYF. Here the CDR3 DNA reads TGTGCCACCAGTAGGACAGGGGACACTGGAAACACCATATATTTT.

V is TRBV5-1 and J is TRBJ2-1, with 14 bases identical to TRBD2. The germline V gene has CDR1 SGHRS and CDR2 YFSETQ. The CDR3 has 16 amino acids. Trimming at V came to 4 bases and at J to 8 bases, leaving 8 bases not matched to a gene. The CDR3 nucleotides are TGCGCCAGCAGCGTGGGGACTAGCGGGAGTGGCGATGAGCAGTTCTTC. Protein sequence: CASSVGTSGSGDEQFF. Filled out from reference TRBV5-1 and TRBJ2-1, the complete variable domain reads KAGVTQTPRYLIKTRGQQVTLSCSPISGHRSVSWYQQTPGQGLQFLFEYFSETQRNKGNFPGRFSGRQFSNSRSEMNVSTLELGDSALYLCASSVGTSGSGDEQFFGPGTRLTVL.

The chain is built from TRBV9 and TRBJ1-1, with TRBD1 matching over 7 bases. This CDR3 is 15 amino acids long. Germline V CDR1 and CDR2: SGDLS, YYNGEE. The V segment lost 4 bases and the J segment 11 bases; nucleotides outside the gene matches: 17. The CDR3: CASSTWAGGEEAAFF. The CDR3 bases are TGTGCCAGCAGCACCTGGGCAGGGGGAGAAGAGGCGGCTTTCTTT.

The V and J genes are TRBV29-1 and TRBJ2-7; TRBD1 matches at 12 bases. The CDR3 is 17 amino acids. Germline assignment: CDR1 SQVTM and CDR2 ANQGSEA. V trimming: 4 bases; J trimming: 5 bases; junction bases outside the gene matches: 15. The CDR3 DNA reads TGCAGCGTTGGGGCGGGACAGGGGGCGTTTGTAAGGGACGAGCAGTACTTC. It codes for CSVGAGQGAFVRDEQYF.

This chain links TRBV29-1 with TRBJ2-1; TRBD2 is a possible D gene (5 bases). CDR1 and CDR2 from the germline V gene are SQVTM and ANQGSEA. CDR3 length equals 11 residues. V was trimmed by 8 bases and J by 9 bases, leaving 14 bases between them. The CDR3 loop reads CSIAPVGEQFF. The CDR3 nucleotides read TGCAGCATAGCGCCTGTAGGTGAGCAGTTCTTC.

The chain is built from TRBV6-1 and TRBJ2-2; 7 nucleotides match TRBD2. CDR1 and CDR2 (germline): MNHNS, SASEGT. This CDR3 has 14 amino acids. J was trimmed by 4 bases and V by 1 base; bases with no gene match: 0. CDR3 protein: CASSEGTSTGELFF. CDR3 coding DNA: TGTGCCAGCAGTGAAGGGACTAGCACCGGGGAGCTGTTTTTT.

The chain uses TRBV30 and TRBJ1-1; D uncertain. V was trimmed by 1 base and J by 6 bases, leaving 12 bases between them. The CDR3 is 13 residues long. From germline, CDR1 is GTSNPN and CDR2 SVGIG (reference sequence). The CDR3 spells CAWSGSASSEAFF. In DNA form, the CDR3 reads TGTGCCTGGAGTGGGTCAGCGAGCTCTGAAGCTTTCTTT.

The chain combines TRBV19 with TRBJ2-5; tentative D call: TRBD2 (6 bases). Germline V CDR1 and CDR2: LNHDA, SQIVND (reference sequence). With 9 bases removed from V and 2 bases from J, the gap between germline ends came to 10 bases. CDR3 length: 12 amino acids. The CDR3 DNA follows: TGTGCCAGCGGGAGTTTTCAAGAGACCCAGTACTTC. Amino acids: CASGSFQETQYF.

The count of this clone is one. The V and J genes are TRBV19 and TRBJ2-7, with a tentative D call TRBD1 (6 bases). This CDR3 is 14 amino acids long. Trimming left V 0 bases short and J 4 bases short, with 10 bases between. Germline values: CDR1 LNHDA, CDR2 SQIVND (reference sequence). CDR3 in amino acids: CASSIDSQGYEQYF. CDR3 nucleotide sequence: TGTGCCAGTAGTATAGATTCCCAGGGGTACGAGCAGTACTTC.

V and J are TRBV5-4 and TRBJ1-1; a weak D match, TRBD1 (6 bases). Trimming removed 4 bases from V and 1 base from J, with 11 bases in between. The CDR3 length is 14 residues. Germline V gene lookup returns CDR1 SGHNT and CDR2 YYREEE (reference sequence). The CDR3 DNA sequence: TGTGCCAGCAGCCCGGGACACCAGAACACTGAAGCTTTCTTT. It codes for CASSPGHQNTEAFF. Filled out from reference TRBV5-4 and TRBJ1-1, the complete variable domain reads ETGVTQSPTHLIKTRGQQVTLRCSSQSGHNTVSWYQQALGQGPQFIFQYYREEENGRGNFPPRFSGLQFPNYSSELNVNALELDDSALYLCASSPGHQNTEAFFGQGTRLTVV.

The chain has TRBV11-2 and TRBJ2-5; 8 bases line up with TRBD1. CDR3 length: 14 residues. V shed 5 bases and J 5 bases; nucleotides not matched to a gene: 7. Germline CDR1 reads SGHAT; CDR2 reads FQNNGV. CDR3 bases: TGTGCCAGCAGCCCATCGACAGGGGAGGAGACCCAGTACTTC. It encodes CASSPSTGEETQYF.

The chain employs TRBV4-1 and TRBJ1-5, with D hard to call. Per germline, CDR1 MGHRA and CDR2 YSYEKL. V lost 0 bases and J 4 bases, leaving 10 bases between the germline ends. This CDR3 has 15 amino acids. CDR3 amino acids: CASSQDGQVNQPQHF. The CDR3 bases are TGCGCCAGCAGCCAAGATGGCCAGGTTAATCAGCCCCAGCATTTT.

Regarding this clone: One end of the junction is discordant with germline, which a read error may explain. This rearrangement joins TRBV7-7 to TRBJ2-2; D ambiguous. This CDR3 spans 18 amino acids. The germline V gene has CDR1 SSHAT and CDR2 FNYEAQ (reference sequence). The CDR3 nucleotides are TGTGCTAGCAGCCCCGCGTTGGGCGCCCAGGCGAACACCGGGGAGCTGTTTTTT. The encoded protein is CASSPALGAQANTGELFF. The whole variable domain, filled in from reference TRBV7-7 and TRBJ2-2, reads GAGVSQSPRYKVTKRGQDVTLRCDPISSHATLYWYQQALGQGPEFLTYFNYEAQPDKSGLPSDRFSAERPEGSISTLTIQRTEQRDSAMYRCASSPALGAQANTGELFFGEGSRLTVL.

The chain joins TRBV23-1 to TRBJ2-2, with TRBD2 matching 8 bases. TRBV23-1 is identified as an open reading frame with a role that is uncertain. Trimming took 3 bases from V and 6 from J; bases not matched to a gene: 12. The length of the CDR3 is 17 residues. This CDR3 is CASSHIDPGGYAGELFF. In nucleotides, the CDR3 is TGCGCCAGCAGTCACATCGACCCGGGGGGGTACGCCGGGGAGCTGTTTTTT.

The chain employs TRBV27 and TRBJ2-3; D remains ambiguous. Germline V gene lookup returns CDR1 MNHEY and CDR2 SMNVEV (reference sequence). The germline V and J ends were trimmed by 3 bases and 2 bases, with 9 bases remaining between them. This CDR3 has 14 amino acids. The DNA of the CDR3 is TGTGCCAGCAGTTTCCTTCAGGCCACAGATACGCAGTATTTT. Amino acid sequence: CASSFLQATDTQYF.

This sequence joins TRBV28 and TRBJ1-5; TRBD1 aligns across 7 bases. The V gene end was trimmed by 2 bases and the J gene end by 7 bases; junction bases not matched to a gene: 5. The germline V gene encodes CDR1 MDHEN and CDR2 SYDVKM. This CDR3 contains 14 residues. The CDR3 DNA is TGTGCCAGCAGTTTACCCGACAGGGTACAGCCCCAGCATTTT. Amino acids: CASSLPDRVQPQHF.

The V gene is TRBV2, the J gene TRBJ2-4, with 10 bases fitting TRBD2. The germline CDR1 and CDR2 sequences are SNHLY and FYNNEI. This CDR3 region has 14 residues. V lost 3 bases, J lost 9 bases, and 5 bases stayed unmatched. The CDR3 coding sequence is TGTGCCAGCAGTGATGAGCGGGGGGGACCCATTCAGTACTTC. This sequence encodes CASSDERGGPIQYF.

The genes are TRBV15 and TRBJ2-6; possibly TRBD2 for D (5 bases). The CDR3 extends over 17 amino acids. Trimming took 0 bases from V and 3 from J, leaving 12 bases between them. Germline V gene sequence: CDR1 LNHNV, CDR2 YYDKDF (reference sequence). The CDR3 DNA reads TGTGCCACCAGCAGAGATCCGGGGAACTTTGGGGCCAACGTCCTGACTTTC. Protein: CATSRDPGNFGANVLTF.